This T cell receptor (beta chain) stems from a study of blood T cell repertoires in COVID-19. Overall study context: Before being deemed recovered, Cohort 3 donors had two negative PCRs, clearance, or symptom resolution. PBMCs, B-cell-depleted T cells, or T cells provided the cDNA or gDNA that made up the material.

The repertoire was sequenced with immunoSEQ multiplex PCR; TCRdb's copy has only in-frame clones and lacks some. The table lists under 150,000 clones, approximately 87% of them singletons. Germline V gives CDR1 SNHLY, CDR2 FYNNEI. The CDR3 extends over 15 amino acids. J lost 4 bases, V lost 6 bases, and 8 bases had no gene match. This clonotype was sampled from a man in his fifties in a cohort exposed to, infected with or recovered from COVID-19 (not recorded which). The chain carries TRBV2 and TRBJ1-5; 8 bases fit TRBD1. Material: PBMCs or T cells enriched from blood (not recorded which). The CDR3 nucleotides read TGTGCCAGCAGGAGACAGGGGCTTGGGAATCAGCCCCAGCATTTT. Translation: CASRRQGLGNQPQHF. Drawing the rest from reference TRBV2 and TRBJ1-5, the complete variable domain is EPEVTQTPSHQVTQMGQEVILRCVPISNHLYFYWYRQILGQKVEFLVSFYNNEISEKSEIFDDQFSVERPDGSNFTLKIRSTKLEDSAMYFCASRRQGLGNQPQHFGDGTRLSIL.